These T cell receptor beta chains were read from a single sample in a study of cytomegalovirus exposure and HLA in healthy donors. Here immunoSEQ multiplex PCR was the method, and the copy in TCRdb shows in-frame clones only, minus some. In the table there are some 150,000 clones, more than 80% of which are singletons. The sample consisted of PBMCs. These receptors were taken from a woman between 18 and 29 years old in good health and CMV-seropositive. CDR3s include the opening cysteine and the closing phenylalanine or tryptophan. Fields, in order: J gene, V gene, clone size, CDR3 length, D gene, CDR3 protein, CDR3 DNA. D genes are given only for firm matches. The listing skips clone size in some rows; elsewhere it reads once, few, many or a size class.

J: TRBJ1-5; V: TRBV6-5; size: -; length: 13; D: -; CDR3: CASSYGARQPQHF; DNA: TGTGCCAGCAGTTATGGAGCACGTCAGCCCCAGCATTTT
J: TRBJ2-7; V: TRBV18; size: few; length: 12; D: -; CDR3: CASSPREDEQYF; DNA: TGTGCCAGCTCACCACGAGAGGACGAGCAGTACTTC
J: TRBJ2-1; V: TRBV18; size: -; length: 15; D: -; CDR3: CASSPSRASYNEQFF; DNA: TGTGCCAGCTCACCGTCCAGGGCCTCCTACAATGAGCAGTTCTTC
J: TRBJ1-1; V: TRBV27; size: -; length: 12; D: -; CDR3: CASSSISTEAFF; DNA: TGTGCCAGCAGTTCGATTAGCACTGAAGCTTTCTTT
J: TRBJ1-2; V: TRBV6-1; size: -; length: 17; D: TRBD1; CDR3: CASSAQPMTGSNYGYTF; DNA: TGTGCCAGCAGTGCCCAACCTATGACAGGGTCTAACTATGGCTACACCTTC
J: TRBJ1-2; V: TRBV11-2; size: -; length: 16; D: TRBD1; CDR3: CASSLEGRGTGHGYTF; DNA: TGTGCCAGCAGCCTGGAGGGAAGGGGGACAGGGCACGGCTACACCTTC
J: TRBJ1-5; V: TRBV9; size: -; length: 14; D: -; CDR3: CASSVGAVNQPQHF; DNA: TGTGCCAGCAGCGTAGGGGCAGTCAATCAGCCCCAGCATTTT
J: TRBJ2-5; V: TRBV7-9; size: -; length: 16; D: -; CDR3: CASSLAKGVSQETQYF; DNA: TGTGCCAGCAGCTTAGCTAAGGGGGTTAGCCAAGAGACCCAGTACTTC
J: TRBJ2-7; V: TRBV27; size: -; length: 13; D: -; CDR3: CASSFGGNGEQYF; DNA: TGTGCCAGCAGTTTTGGAGGGAACGGCGAGCAGTACTTC
J: TRBJ1-2; V: TRBV15; size: -; length: 16; D: -; CDR3: CATRDGRAGSSYGYTF; DNA: TGTGCCACCAGGGATGGTAGGGCCGGGAGTTCCTATGGCTACACCTTC
J: TRBJ1-6; V: TRBV13; size: -; length: 15; D: -; CDR3: CASRLDSSYNSPLHF; DNA: TGTGCCAGCAGATTGGACAGCTCCTATAATTCACCCCTCCACTTT
J: TRBJ2-5; V: TRBV29-1; size: -; length: 13; D: TRBD1; CDR3: CSVKGQYQETQYF; DNA: TGCAGCGTTAAGGGACAGTACCAAGAGACCCAGTACTTC
J: TRBJ1-2; V: TRBV19; size: -; length: 17; D: -; CDR3: CASSPGSIHFANYGYTF; DNA: TGTGCCAGTAGTCCTGGGAGTATTCACTTTGCTAACTATGGCTACACCTTC
J: TRBJ2-7; V: TRBV4-2; size: -; length: 15; D: -; CDR3: CASSQVRDSAYEQYF; DNA: TGTGCCAGCAGCCAAGTCCGGGACTCCGCCTACGAGCAGTACTTC
J: TRBJ2-3; V: TRBV5-6; size: -; length: 17; D: TRBD1; CDR3: CASSYEDRGTSTDTQYF; DNA: TGTGCCAGCAGCTATGAGGACAGGGGCACTAGCACAGATACGCAGTATTTT
J: TRBJ2-2; V: TRBV5-4; size: -; length: 15; D: -; CDR3: CASSSRGGNTGELFF; DNA: TGTGCCAGCAGCTCAAGAGGGGGTAACACCGGGGAGCTGTTTTTT
J: TRBJ2-2; V: TRBV19; size: few; length: 14; D: -; CDR3: CASMRRGDTGELFF; DNA: TGTGCCAGTATGCGCAGGGGAGACACCGGGGAGCTGTTTTTT
J: TRBJ1-2; V: TRBV10-2; size: -; length: 15; D: -; CDR3: CASSESGQGTYGYTF; DNA: TGCGCCAGCAGTGAGTCCGGGCAGGGTACTTACGGCTACACCTTC
J: TRBJ2-3; V: TRBV9; size: -; length: 13; D: -; CDR3: CASRSHRDSGEYF; DNA: TGTGCCAGCAGGAGCCACCGGGACTCCGGGGAGTATTTT
J: TRBJ2-3; V: TRBV5-1; size: once; length: 16; D: -; CDR3: CASSLGFQGLADTQYF; DNA: TGCGCCAGCAGCTTGGGATTCCAGGGGCTTGCTGATACGCAGTATTTT
J: TRBJ2-7; V: TRBV28; size: once; length: 15; D: -; CDR3: CASSLPGRGYDEQYF; DNA: TGTGCCAGCAGTTTACCGGGAAGGGGGTACGACGAGCAGTACTTC
J: TRBJ2-5; V: TRBV11-2; size: -; length: 15; D: -; CDR3: CASSPRVLEVVTQYF; DNA: TGTGCCAGCAGCCCAAGGGTACTAGAAGTGGTGACCCAGTACTTC
J: TRBJ1-6; V: TRBV7-2; size: -; length: 19; D: TRBD1; CDR3: CASSPRPGQQSSYNSPLHF; DNA: TGTGCCAGCAGCCCCCGGCCGGGACAGCAGAGCTCCTATAATTCACCCCTCCACTTT
J: TRBJ2-7; V: TRBV2; size: -; length: 14; D: TRBD2; CDR3: CASSYTSGDYEQYF; DNA: TGTGCCAGCAGTTATACTAGCGGGGACTACGAGCAGTACTTC
J: TRBJ1-1; V: TRBV10-2; size: -; length: 12; D: -; CDR3: CASTDGGTEAFF; DNA: TGCGCCAGCACTGACGGGGGTACTGAAGCTTTCTTT
J: TRBJ2-7; V: TRBV29-1; size: -; length: 15; D: -; CDR3: CSVEIPGQNTYEQYF; DNA: TGCAGCGTTGAAATTCCCGGACAGAACACCTACGAGCAGTACTTC
J: TRBJ1-2; V: TRBV5-1; size: -; length: 16; D: TRBD1; CDR3: CASSLGGQGESYGYTF; DNA: TGCGCCAGCAGCTTGGGGGGACAGGGAGAGAGCTATGGCTACACCTTC
J: TRBJ2-3; V: TRBV5-6; size: -; length: 16; D: TRBD2; CDR3: CASRAGLAGYTDTQYF; DNA: TGTGCCAGCAGAGCTGGACTAGCGGGGTACACAGATACGCAGTATTTT